The 21 T cell receptor beta chains below were found in one sample sequenced in a study of stem cell transplantation in POMP-related autoinflammatory disease. Sequencing was performed with immunoSEQ multiplex PCR; in TCRdb, only in-frame clones are kept and a portion is missing. The data show more than 20,000 clones, 82% seen once. This sample comprised CD4+ T cells from PBMCs, obtained before stem cell transplantation. These receptors came from a human donor with POMP-related autoinflammation and immune dysregulation (PRAID).

This clone was detected only once. The chain uses TRBV7-2 and TRBJ2-4, with a possible D match to TRBD1 (5 bases). V was trimmed by 1 base and J by 1 base, leaving 5 bases between them. This CDR3 region has 14 residues. Germline V gene sequence: CDR1 SGHTA, CDR2 FQGNSA. CDR3 in DNA: TGTGCCAGCAGCTTAGGGGGCGCCAAAAACATTCAGTACTTC. This gives the protein CASSLGGAKNIQYF.

J is TRBJ1-5 and V is TRBV28, with unresolved D. The germline CDR1 and CDR2 sequences are MDHEN and SYDVKM. This CDR3 region has 17 residues. Trimming removed 2 bases at V and 0 bases at J, with 14 bases between. For the CDR3, the DNA is TGTGCCAGCAGTTTAAGTAACCGATTTTATAGCAATCAGCCCCAGCATTTT. Translating it yields CASSLSNRFYSNQPQHF.

This chain connects TRBV30 to TRBJ2-3; 8 bases agree with TRBD2. This CDR3 has 20 amino acids. CDR1 and CDR2 from the germline V gene are GTSNPN and SVGIG (reference sequence). V was clipped by 1 base and J by 4 bases; unmatched bases: 22. The CDR3 region is CAWSATQPRLTGGGADTQYF. The DNA of the CDR3 is TGTGCCTGGAGTGCAACCCAACCCCGACTGACGGGAGGGGGTGCAGATACGCAGTATTTT.

This rearrangement joins TRBV5-1 to TRBJ1-3, with D possibly matching TRBD1 (5 bases). Germline CDR1 is SGHRS and CDR2 is YFSETQ. Trimming removed 4 bases from V and 4 bases from J, with 15 bases in between. CDR3 length equals 15 residues. The CDR3 DNA follows: TGCGCCAGCAGCCCGACAGCCACGACAGGAAACACCATATATTTT. As protein: CASSPTATTGNTIYF.

The chain recombines TRBV11-1 with TRBJ2-2; unclear D gene. Per germline, CDR1 SGHAT and CDR2 FQDESV (reference sequence). V shed 1 base and J shed 4 bases, with 4 bases lying between them. CDR3 length: 13 amino acids. CDR3 protein: CASSLVATGELFF. CDR3 nucleotides: TGTGCCAGCAGCTTAGTGGCCACCGGGGAGCTGTTTTTT.

The V gene is TRBV5-4, the J gene TRBJ2-2; D possibly corresponds to TRBD2 (6 bases). CDR3 size: 16 residues. CDR1 and CDR2 from the germline V gene are SGHNT and YYREEE (reference sequence). V lost 4 bases and J lost 3, with 16 bases in between. CDR3: CASSPTSPRDTGELFF. The CDR3 region has the DNA TGTGCCAGCAGCCCTACTAGCCCGCGTGACACCGGGGAGCTGTTTTTT.

This clone has just a few counts. The gene calls are TRBV7-2 and TRBJ2-7; 8 bases are shared with TRBD2. This CDR3 has 16 residues. Trimming removed 0 bases from V and 5 bases from J; junction bases left unmatched: 9. The germline V gene encodes CDR1 SGHTA and CDR2 FQGNSA. CDR3 region: CASSLAVAGNAHEQYF. The CDR3, as DNA: TGTGCCAGCAGCTTAGCTGTAGCGGGAAACGCCCACGAGCAGTACTTC.

V and J are TRBV4-1 and TRBJ1-1; a weak D match, TRBD1 (5 bases). The CDR3 covers 15 residues. The germline CDR1 and CDR2 sequences are MGHRA and YSYEKL. The ends were cut back, 4 bases at V and 3 bases at J, with 15 bases in the middle. CDR3 DNA sequence: TGCGCCAGCAGCCGGGGGGGTTTGCGGGACACTGAAGCTTTCTTT. Encoded protein: CASSRGGLRDTEAFF.

The chain joins TRBV11-2 to TRBJ1-1, with 7 positions matching TRBD1. V shed 6 bases and J 4 bases; nucleotides not matched to a gene: 5. The CDR3 is 13 residues long. In germline, CDR1 is SGHAT, CDR2 FQNNGV. This chain's CDR3 is CASRLQGSTEAFF. The CDR3, as DNA: TGTGCCAGCAGATTACAGGGGAGCACTGAAGCTTTCTTT.

V and J are TRBV10-1 and TRBJ1-1, with D possibly TRBD1 on 5 matching bases. The CDR3 spans 14 residues. Deletions cut 5 bases from V and 6 bases from J, with 16 bases between. Germline assignment: CDR1 WNHNN and CDR2 SYGVQD (reference sequence). DNA of the CDR3: TGCGCCAGCAGTCACCTACGGGGGAGCGCTGAAGCTTTCTTT. Translation: CASSHLRGSAEAFF.

The table lists this clone with a few counts. The genes are TRBV2 and TRBJ1-1; D remains ambiguous. Germline V gives CDR1 SNHLY, CDR2 FYNNEI. V lost 6 bases and J lost 4, with 15 bases in between. The CDR3 length is 14 residues. The CDR3 bases are TGTGCCAGCAGGTCCGAGGTAGGAACCACTGAAGCTTTCTTT. It specifies CASRSEVGTTEAFF.

V and J are TRBV30 and TRBJ2-5; 7 bases map to TRBD2. Losses at the gene ends were 1 base for V and 7 bases for J; bases not matched to a gene: 6. CDR3 length: 13 residues. The germline CDR1 and CDR2 sequences are GTSNPN and SVGIG (reference sequence). This CDR3 reads CAWSETGEGTQYF. CDR3 DNA: TGTGCCTGGAGTGAGACGGGGGAGGGGACCCAGTACTTC.

The chain recombines TRBV2 with TRBJ1-5; no definite D call. V lost 5 bases to trimming and J lost 0 bases, with 14 bases between them. Germline V gene sequence: CDR1 SNHLY, CDR2 FYNNEI. The CDR3 spans 16 residues. The CDR3: CASSSLWADSNQPQHF. The CDR3, as DNA: TGTGCCAGCAGTAGCTTATGGGCGGATAGCAATCAGCCCCAGCATTTT.

This clone was detected only once. The V call is TRBV7-2, the J call TRBJ2-3, with D unclear. Germline loops: CDR1 SGHTA, CDR2 FQGNSA. The V end lost 2 bases, the J end lost 5 bases, and 5 bases lay between the germline ends. The CDR3 consists of 12 residues. The CDR3 sequence: CASSLWEDTQYF. For the CDR3, the DNA is TGTGCCAGCAGCTTATGGGAAGATACGCAGTATTTT. Looking up the rest from reference TRBV7-2 and TRBJ2-3 gives the full variable domain: GAGVSQSPSNKVTEKGKDVELRCDPISGHTALYWYRQSLGQGLEFLIYFQGNSAPDKSGLPSDRFSAERTGGSVSTLTIQRTQQEDSAVYLCASSLWEDTQYFGPGTRLTVL.

The V gene is TRBV5-1, the J gene TRBJ2-3; 8 bases fit TRBD1. CDR1 and CDR2 from the germline V gene are SGHRS and YFSETQ. The V segment lost 4 bases and the J segment 4 bases; nucleotides outside the gene matches: 2. CDR3 length equals 13 residues. Written as DNA, the CDR3 is TGCGCCAGCAGCGCAGGGGGCGCAGATACGCAGTATTTT. Its protein product is CASSAGGADTQYF.

The rearrangement uses TRBV7-3 and TRBJ2-1, with 12 bases aligning to TRBD2. Germline CDR1 reads SGHTA; CDR2 reads FQGTGA. Germline trimming cut 3 bases from V and 7 bases from J; bases unmatched to any gene: 7. The CDR3 length is 16 residues. DNA of the CDR3: TGTGCCAGCAGCTTGACTAGCGGGAGTACAAGTAATGAGCAGTTCTTC. Its protein product is CASSLTSGSTSNEQFF.

The chain has TRBV11-2 and TRBJ2-6; D is unclear. CDR3 length equals 16 residues. The germline V and J ends were trimmed by 4 bases and 3 bases, with 13 bases remaining between them. CDR1 is SGHAT, CDR2 FQNNGV, per germline. CDR3 protein: CASSSPGRSGANVLTF. The DNA for the CDR3 is TGTGCCAGCAGCTCCCCTGGTAGAAGTGGGGCCAACGTCCTGACTTTC.

This chain's CDR3 is CASSLLSSGSDTQYF. In DNA form, the CDR3 reads TGTGCCAGCAGCTTACTGTCTAGCGGGAGCGATACGCAGTATTTT. The chain recombines TRBV11-2 with TRBJ2-3; 10 bases line up with TRBD2. Germline V gene data show CDR1 as SGHAT and CDR2 as FQNNGV. This CDR3 has 15 amino acids. The junction had 5 bases not matched to a gene; V was cut back by 2 bases and J by 6 bases.

A few counts support this clone. J is TRBJ2-7 and V is TRBV12-5; the D gene is possibly TRBD2 (6 bases). This CDR3 region has 14 residues. Germline CDR1 is LGHNT and CDR2 is FRNRAP. With 3 bases removed from V and 7 bases from J, the gap between germline ends came to 16 bases. The CDR3 bases are TGTGCTAGTGGTTTACAACGGGAGTCGAGGGAGCAGTACTTC. This codes for CASGLQRESREQYF.

This clone was seen more than once but under ten times. V and J are TRBV4-2 and TRBJ1-3; unclear D gene. Germline CDR1 is LGHNA and CDR2 is YNFKEQ. V was pared by 0 bases and J by 0 bases, with 9 bases between. The CDR3 runs to 16 residues. CDR3 region: CASSQDLANSGNTIYF. The CDR3 nucleotides are TGTGCCAGCAGCCAAGATCTGGCCAACTCTGGAAACACCATATATTTT.

The genes are TRBV6-6 and TRBJ1-1; tentatively, D is TRBD1 (6 bases). Per germline, CDR1 MNHNY and CDR2 SVGAGI (reference sequence). Trimming stripped 2 bases from V and 5 bases from J, with 18 bases between. The CDR3 has 16 amino acids. This CDR3 is CASSYRPGASRTEAFF. CDR3 DNA: TGTGCCAGCAGTTACAGGCCGGGGGCTTCCAGAACTGAAGCTTTCTTT.